This T cell receptor (beta chain) originates from a study of blood T cell repertoires in COVID-19. There are a few counts of this clone. Germline CDR1 MNHEY, CDR2 SMNVEV (reference sequence). V gave up 1 base and J gave up 10 bases, with 11 bases separating them. CDR3 size: 14 residues. Some clones are missing from TCRdb's copy, which holds only in-frame ones; the method was immunoSEQ multiplex PCR. The top ten hold roughly 12% of the sample, which has about 210,000 clones, roughly four fifths seen once. The source material was peripheral blood. The TCR sequence derives from a woman aged 40 to 50 with acute or convalescent COVID-19. The rearrangement joins TRBV27 to TRBJ1-6; no reliable D call. CDR3 DNA sequence: TGTGCCAGCAGTTTATACCCTCGAGGGTCACCCCTCCACTTT. Translated, it gives CASSLYPRGSPLHF.